The 9 T cell receptor beta chains below all came from one sample that was sequenced in a study of T-cell reconstitution after alpha-beta-depleted transplantation in children. Unique molecular identifiers featured in how the TCRbeta library was prepared. TCRdb re-called the PCR reads with MiXCR, one entry per CDR3 protein. The sample records 300,000 or so distinct CDR3 sequences, more than 8% being singletons. The input for sequencing was PBMCs from the stem cell graft donor, taken from the stem cell graft. The receptors come from a human donor who donated a stem cell graft to a child with SCID.

The gene calls are TRBV20-1 and TRBJ2-3; no clear D. Germline CDR1 reads DFQATT; CDR2 reads SNEGSKA (reference sequence). Trimming cost V 3 bases and J 9 bases, with 7 bases left between them. This CDR3 region has 10 residues. The CDR3 here is CSARDETQYF. In nucleotides, the CDR3 is TGCAGTGCTAGGGACGAAACGCAGTATTTT.

This clonotype came up many times. The V gene is TRBV7-3, the J gene TRBJ2-2; D is unresolved. The CDR3 totals 15 residues. Germline CDR1 SGHTA, CDR2 FQGTGA. The V end was cut by 2 bases, the J end by 0 bases, with 7 bases between. The CDR3 sequence is CASSLHGSNTGELFF. Written as DNA, the CDR3 is TGTGCCAGCAGCTTACACGGCTCGAACACCGGGGAGCTGTTTTTT.

CDR3 sequence reads: CASSLAIGGGGEKLFF. The CDR3 nucleotides are TGCGCCAGCAGCTTGGCCATCGGAGGAGGTGGTGAAAAACTGTTTTTT. This chain uses TRBV5-1 with TRBJ1-4; D remains ambiguous. Trimming removed 0 bases from V and 7 bases from J, with 16 bases in between. The CDR3 consists of 16 residues. CDR1 and CDR2 from the germline V gene are SGHRS and YFSETQ.

The chain links TRBV5-1 to TRBJ2-7, with 7 bases identical to TRBD2. Losses at the gene ends were 6 bases for V and 0 bases for J; bases not matched to a gene: 3. The V gene's germline CDR1 is SGHRS and CDR2 YFSETQ. The CDR3 loop spans 13 amino acids. The CDR3 nucleotides read TGCGCCAGCAAGCGGGACCCCTCCTACGAGCAGTACTTC. Amino acids: CASKRDPSYEQYF.

CDR3 protein: CASSLTSNNEKLFF. The CDR3 DNA reads as TGCGCCAGCAGCTTGACCAGCAACAATGAAAAACTGTTTTTT. V usage is TRBV5-1 and J usage is TRBJ1-4, with no clear D. The germline V gene encodes CDR1 SGHRS and CDR2 YFSETQ. The CDR3 sequence is 14 residues long. V lost 1 base and J lost 5, with 9 bases in between.

This sequence joins TRBV10-3 and TRBJ1-1, with a weak D call TRBD1 (5 bases). The CDR3 runs 16 residues. Trimming stripped 4 bases from V and 1 base from J, with 16 bases between. In germline, CDR1 is ENHRY, CDR2 SYGVKD. The chain's CDR3 is CAISGGTGGRNTEAFF. The CDR3 nucleotides are TGTGCCATCAGTGGTGGGACCGGGGGGAGGAACACTGAAGCTTTCTTT.

V is TRBV3-1 and J is TRBJ2-7; 7 bases are shared with TRBD1. This CDR3 region has 15 residues. With V trimmed by 11 bases and J by 6 bases, 19 bases remained unmatched. Germline V lookup: CDR1 LGHDT, CDR2 YNNKEL (reference sequence). The CDR3 coding sequence is TGTGCCTCCAGCTCTCGACAGGGCACCTTCTTCGAGCAGTACTTC. Its protein product is CASSSRQGTFFEQYF.

This clonotype was seen a few times. The gene calls are TRBV7-9 and TRBJ2-7; TRBD1 matches 10 bases. The CDR3 runs to 15 residues. CDR1 is SEHNR, CDR2 FQNEAQ, per germline (reference sequence). J was trimmed by 6 bases and V by 6 bases; bases with no gene match: 11. Here the CDR3 DNA reads TGTGCCAGCAGTCGTGGGACAGGGGCCTTCGGCGAGCAGTACTTC. It codes for CASSRGTGAFGEQYF.

The CDR3 DNA sequence: TGCAGTGCGGAGGACGGAGACAGGGGAGGTTCACCCCTCCACTTT. Translated: CSAEDGDRGGSPLHF. This chain connects TRBV20-1 to TRBJ1-6, with 8 bases that match TRBD1. Trimming removed 6 bases from V and 9 bases from J; junction bases left unmatched: 13. CDR3 size: 15 residues. Germline lookup yields CDR1 DFQATT and CDR2 SNEGSKA (reference sequence).